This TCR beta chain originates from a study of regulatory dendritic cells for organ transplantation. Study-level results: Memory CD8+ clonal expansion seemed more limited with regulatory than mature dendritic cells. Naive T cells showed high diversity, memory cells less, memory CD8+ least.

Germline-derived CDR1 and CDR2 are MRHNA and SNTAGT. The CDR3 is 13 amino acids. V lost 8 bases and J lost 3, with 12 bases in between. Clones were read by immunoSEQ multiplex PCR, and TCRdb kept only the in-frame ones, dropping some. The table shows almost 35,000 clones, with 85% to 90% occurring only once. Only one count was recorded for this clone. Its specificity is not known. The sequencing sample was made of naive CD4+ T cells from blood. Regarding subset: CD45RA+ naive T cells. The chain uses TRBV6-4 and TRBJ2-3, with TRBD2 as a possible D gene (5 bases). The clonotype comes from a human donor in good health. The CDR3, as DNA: TGTGCCAGCCGAGGATCGGGGACAGATACGCAGTATTTT. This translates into CASRGSGTDTQYF.